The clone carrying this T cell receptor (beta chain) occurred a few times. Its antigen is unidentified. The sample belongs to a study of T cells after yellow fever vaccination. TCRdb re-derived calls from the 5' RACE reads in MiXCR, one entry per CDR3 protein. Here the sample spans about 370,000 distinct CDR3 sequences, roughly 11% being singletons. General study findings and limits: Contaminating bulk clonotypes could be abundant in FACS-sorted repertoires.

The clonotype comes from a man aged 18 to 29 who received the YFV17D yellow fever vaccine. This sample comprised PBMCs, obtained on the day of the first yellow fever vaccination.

CDR3 DNA sequence: TGTGCCAGCAAAAGGATTAGCGGGGAAGAGACCCAGTACTTC. As protein: CASKRISGEETQYF. The chain combines TRBV2 with TRBJ2-5; 8 nucleotides align to TRBD2. Unmatched junction bases numbered 7, after V lost 7 bases and J lost 3 bases. The length of the CDR3 is 14 residues. Germline CDR1 is SNHLY and CDR2 is FYNNEI.